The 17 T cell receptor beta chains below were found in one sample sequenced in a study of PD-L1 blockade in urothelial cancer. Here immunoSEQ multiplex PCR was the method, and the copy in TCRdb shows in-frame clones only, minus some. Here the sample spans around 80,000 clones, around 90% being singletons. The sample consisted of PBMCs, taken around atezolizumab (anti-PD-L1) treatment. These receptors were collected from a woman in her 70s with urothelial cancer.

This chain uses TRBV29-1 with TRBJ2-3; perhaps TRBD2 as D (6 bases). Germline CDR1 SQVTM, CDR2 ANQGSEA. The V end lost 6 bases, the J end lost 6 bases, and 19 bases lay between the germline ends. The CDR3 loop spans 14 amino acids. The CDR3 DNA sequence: TGCAGCGTGGGTGGGACTGGCACGGGGGATACGCAGTATTTT. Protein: CSVGGTGTGDTQYF.

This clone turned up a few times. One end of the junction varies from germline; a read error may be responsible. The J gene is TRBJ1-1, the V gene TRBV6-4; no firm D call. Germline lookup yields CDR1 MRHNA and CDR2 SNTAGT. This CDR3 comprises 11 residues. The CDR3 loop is CASSAPRLYLF. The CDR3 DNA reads TGTGCCAGCAGTGCGCCACGGTTATACCTGTTT.

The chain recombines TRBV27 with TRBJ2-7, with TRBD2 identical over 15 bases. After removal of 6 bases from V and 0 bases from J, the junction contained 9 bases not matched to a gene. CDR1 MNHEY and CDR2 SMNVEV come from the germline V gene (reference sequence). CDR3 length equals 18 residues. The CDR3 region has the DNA TGTGCCAGCAGCACCCCCAGGGGACTAGCGGGAGGCTCCTACGAGCAGTACTTC. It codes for CASSTPRGLAGGSYEQYF.

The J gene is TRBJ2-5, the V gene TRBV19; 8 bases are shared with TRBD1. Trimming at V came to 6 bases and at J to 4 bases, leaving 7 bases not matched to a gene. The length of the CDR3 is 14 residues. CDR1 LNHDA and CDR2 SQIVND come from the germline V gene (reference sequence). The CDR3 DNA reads TGTGCCAGTAGGCGGGCAGGGGGCGTAGAGACCCAGTACTTC. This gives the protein CASRRAGGVETQYF.

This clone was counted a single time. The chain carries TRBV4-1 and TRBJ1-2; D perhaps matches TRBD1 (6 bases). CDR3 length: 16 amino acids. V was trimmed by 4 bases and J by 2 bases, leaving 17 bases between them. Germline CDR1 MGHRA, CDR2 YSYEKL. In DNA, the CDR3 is TGCGCCAGCAGCCCTCCCTGGCGGGGGCTAAACTATGGCTACACCTTC. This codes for CASSPPWRGLNYGYTF.

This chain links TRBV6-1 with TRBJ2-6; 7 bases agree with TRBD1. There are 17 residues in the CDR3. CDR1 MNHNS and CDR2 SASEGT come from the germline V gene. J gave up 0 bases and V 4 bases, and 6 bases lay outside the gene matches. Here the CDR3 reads CASSGRDRNSGANVLTF. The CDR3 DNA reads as TGTGCCAGCAGTGGTCGGGACAGAAACTCTGGGGCCAACGTCCTGACTTTC.

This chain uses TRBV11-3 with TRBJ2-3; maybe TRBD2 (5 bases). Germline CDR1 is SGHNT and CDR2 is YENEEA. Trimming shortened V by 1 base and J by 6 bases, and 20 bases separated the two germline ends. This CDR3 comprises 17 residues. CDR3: CASSLGVDSPARDTQYF. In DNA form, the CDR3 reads TGTGCCAGCAGCTTAGGGGTGGACTCCCCCGCCCGGGATACGCAGTATTTT.

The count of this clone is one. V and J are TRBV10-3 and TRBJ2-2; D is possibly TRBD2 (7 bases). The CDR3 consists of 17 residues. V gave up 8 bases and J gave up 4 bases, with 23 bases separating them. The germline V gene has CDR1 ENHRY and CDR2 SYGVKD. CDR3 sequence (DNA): TGTGCCATCCCCCGAAGGGGGGCGGGAGTGGTCACCGGGGAGCTGTTTTTT. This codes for CAIPRRGAGVVTGELFF.

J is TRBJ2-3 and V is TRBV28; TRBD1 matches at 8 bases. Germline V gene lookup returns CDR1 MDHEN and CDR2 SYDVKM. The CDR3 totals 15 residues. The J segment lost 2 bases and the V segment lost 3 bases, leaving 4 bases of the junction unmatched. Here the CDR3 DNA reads TGTGCCAGCAGTTTGTTGCAGGGGGCCACAGATACGCAGTATTTT. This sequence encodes CASSLLQGATDTQYF.

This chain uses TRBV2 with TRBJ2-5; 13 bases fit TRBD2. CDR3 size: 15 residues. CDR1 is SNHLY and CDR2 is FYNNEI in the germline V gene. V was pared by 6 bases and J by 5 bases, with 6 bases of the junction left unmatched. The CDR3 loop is CASRELAGGPETQYF. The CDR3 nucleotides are TGTGCCAGCAGGGAACTAGCGGGAGGGCCTGAGACCCAGTACTTC.

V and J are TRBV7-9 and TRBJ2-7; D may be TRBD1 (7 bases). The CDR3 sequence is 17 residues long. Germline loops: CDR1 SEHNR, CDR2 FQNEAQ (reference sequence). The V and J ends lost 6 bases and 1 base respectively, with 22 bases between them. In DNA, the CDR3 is TGTGCCAGCAGTTACCTTTACGGGCAGGGGGGATCCTACGAGCAGTACTTC. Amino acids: CASSYLYGQGGSYEQYF.

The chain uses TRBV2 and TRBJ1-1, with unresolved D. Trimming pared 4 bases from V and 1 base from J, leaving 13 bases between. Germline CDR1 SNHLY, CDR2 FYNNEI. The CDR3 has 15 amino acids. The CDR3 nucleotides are TGTGCCAGCAGTGTAGTGCGGGGAAGGAACACTGAAGCTTTCTTT. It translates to CASSVVRGRNTEAFF.

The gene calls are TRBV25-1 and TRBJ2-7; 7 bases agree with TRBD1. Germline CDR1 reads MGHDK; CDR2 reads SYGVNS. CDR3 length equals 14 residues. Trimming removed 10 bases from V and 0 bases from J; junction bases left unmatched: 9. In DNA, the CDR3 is TGTGCCATCTACTTACAGGGGAGCTCCTACGAGCAGTACTTC. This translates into CAIYLQGSSYEQYF.

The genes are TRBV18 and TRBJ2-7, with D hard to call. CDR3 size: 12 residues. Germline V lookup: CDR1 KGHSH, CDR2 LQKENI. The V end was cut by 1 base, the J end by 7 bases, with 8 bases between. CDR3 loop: CASSPHPREQYF. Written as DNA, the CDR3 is TGTGCCAGCTCACCACATCCGCGTGAGCAGTACTTC.

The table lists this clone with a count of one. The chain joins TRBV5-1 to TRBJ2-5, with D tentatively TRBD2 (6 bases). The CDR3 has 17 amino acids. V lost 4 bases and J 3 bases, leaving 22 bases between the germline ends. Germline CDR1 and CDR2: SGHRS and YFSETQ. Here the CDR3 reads CASSPGQLAGSEETQYF. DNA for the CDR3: TGCGCCAGCAGCCCGGGGCAACTCGCGGGATCGGAAGAGACCCAGTACTTC.

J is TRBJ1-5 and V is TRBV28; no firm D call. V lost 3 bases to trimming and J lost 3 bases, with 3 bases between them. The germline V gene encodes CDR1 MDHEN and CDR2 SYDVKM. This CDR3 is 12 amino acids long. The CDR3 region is CASSFNNQPQHF. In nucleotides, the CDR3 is TGTGCCAGCAGTTTTAACAATCAGCCCCAGCATTTT.

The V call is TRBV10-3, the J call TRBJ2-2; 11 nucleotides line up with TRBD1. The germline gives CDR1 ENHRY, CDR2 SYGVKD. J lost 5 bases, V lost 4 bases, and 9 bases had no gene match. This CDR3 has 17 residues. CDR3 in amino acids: CAISGLTGTGGTGELFF. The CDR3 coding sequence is TGTGCCATCAGTGGACTAACCGGGACAGGGGGGACCGGGGAGCTGTTTTTT.